This is a list of T cell receptor beta chains from one sample in a study of T cell repertoires in cytomegalovirus infection. These receptors lack a known antigen. TCRdb reprocessed the reads via MiXCR and lists one record per CDR3 protein. In the table there are hundreds of thousands of distinct CDR3 sequences, around 30% of which are singletons. This sample comprised cultured PBMCs, obtained from culture after CMV antigen stimulation. These receptors came from a human donor in good health (CMV status not recorded). Some clones in this sample may be carry-over from other donors' samples. Each CDR3 is given with its conserved first and last residue. D genes are given only for firm matches. Clone size is given for some rows only: seen once, a few or many times, or a class if the clone is expanded.

V,size,J,D,CDR3,DNA
TRBV2,-,TRBJ2-6,TRBD1,CASTSGQEISGANVLTF,TGTGCCAGCACTTCGGGACAGGAAATCTCTGGGGCCAACGTCCTGACTTTC
TRBV28,-,TRBJ2-1,TRBD2,CATLPHGGNYNEQFF,TGTGCCACCCTCCCTCACGGGGGGAACTACAATGAGCAGTTCTTC
TRBV6-2/TRBV6-3,few,TRBJ2-7,TRBD2,CASSFSGLAGYEQYF,TGTGCCAGCAGTTTCTCGGGACTAGCGGGCTACGAGCAGTACTTC
TRBV4-1,-,TRBJ2-1,-,CASSSGGRGSYNEQFF,TGCGCCAGCTCATCGGGGGGCCGGGGCTCCTACAATGAGCAGTTCTTC
TRBV5-1,few,TRBJ1-1,-,CASSGPMNDEAFF,TGCGCCAGCAGCGGACCGATGAACGATGAAGCTTTCTTT
TRBV11-1,-,TRBJ2-3,-,CASSLFDPDMDTQYF,TGTGCCAGCAGCTTATTTGACCCGGATATGGATACGCAGTATTTT
TRBV15,-,TRBJ2-5,-,CATSIGWAQETQYF,TGTGCCACCAGCATCGGATGGGCGCAAGAGACCCAGTACTTC
TRBV20-1,-,TRBJ2-3,TRBD2,CSAPPMGRATDTQYF,TGCAGTGCTCCGCCAATGGGGAGGGCCACAGATACGCAGTATTTT
TRBV6-2/TRBV6-3,few,TRBJ2-3,-,CASSPQGRGTDTQYF,TGTGCCAGCAGTCCCCAGGGCAGGGGCACAGATACGCAGTATTTT
TRBV27,few,TRBJ2-7,TRBD1,CASSLTSGTGLHEQYF,TGTGCCAGCAGTCTCACTTCCGGGACAGGGCTTCACGAGCAGTACTTC
TRBV7-9,few,TRBJ2-3,TRBD1,CASRGTGDTQYF,TGTGCCAGCAGGGGGACAGGAGATACGCAGTATTTT
TRBV7-2,many,TRBJ1-2,-,CASSLYPRSGGGYTF,TGTGCCAGCAGCTTATACCCCCGCTCCGGAGGCGGCTACACCTTC
TRBV19,-,TRBJ2-7,-,CASSIEIGRGYEQYF,TGTGCCAGTAGTATAGAGATCGGCAGGGGATACGAGCAGTACTTC
TRBV20-1,-,TRBJ2-5,-,CSARDWSGWQETQYF,TGCAGTGCTAGAGATTGGAGCGGGTGGCAAGAGACCCAGTACTTC
TRBV7-2,many,TRBJ1-1,-,CASSSPLRARGAFF,TGTGCCAGCAGCTCCCCTCTTAGGGCCAGAGGAGCTTTCTTT
TRBV7-2,many,TRBJ2-3,TRBD2,CASGAGGPKDTQYF,TGTGCCAGCGGAGCGGGGGGGCCCAAAGATACGCAGTATTTT
TRBV12-3/TRBV12-4,-,TRBJ2-1,-,CASSPQSVQFF,TGTGCCAGCAGTCCGCAATCAGTGCAGTTCTTC
TRBV7-6,many,TRBJ1-6,TRBD1,CASSLARQGDNYNSPLHF,TGTGCCAGCAGCTTAGCCCGCCAGGGGGACAACTATAATTCACCCCTCCACTTT
TRBV20-1,-,TRBJ2-3,-,CSARDGSSDTQYF,TGCAGTGCTAGAGATGGGAGCTCAGATACGCAGTATTTT
TRBV6-1,few,TRBJ1-4,TRBD1,CASRPTGGKTNEKLFF,TGTGCCAGCAGACCAACAGGGGGGAAGACTAATGAAAAACTGTTTTTT
TRBV7-9,-,TRBJ2-1,-,CASSPLSSEQFF,TGTGCCAGCAGCCCGCTTAGCAGTGAGCAGTTCTTC
TRBV7-2,-,TRBJ2-3,-,CASSPTANTQYF,TGTGCCAGCAGCCCGACGGCAAATACGCAGTATTTT
TRBV29-1,-,TRBJ2-5,-,CSAGNQETQYF,TGCAGCGCGGGAAACCAAGAGACCCAGTACTTC
TRBV27,-,TRBJ1-2,-,CASSPRGGLFYGYTF,TGTGCCAGCAGTCCGCGGGGAGGGCTCTTCTATGGCTACACCTTC
TRBV20-1,-,TRBJ2-7,TRBD2,CSASSGGSYEQYF,TGCAGTGCTTCGAGCGGGGGCTCTTACGAGCAGTACTTC
TRBV6-6,-,TRBJ1-5,-,CASSYPPDTLNQPQHF,TGTGCCAGCAGTTACCCCCCGGACACCTTAAATCAGCCCCAGCATTTT
TRBV6-2/TRBV6-3,few,TRBJ2-4,TRBD1,CASRQTSDRASKNIQYF,TGTGCCAGCAGGCAGACCTCGGACAGGGCGTCCAAAAACATTCAGTACTTC
TRBV19,few,TRBJ1-2,-,CASISSGLSDYGYTF,TGTGCCAGTATTTCATCAGGTCTGTCGGACTATGGCTACACCTTC
TRBV19,many,TRBJ1-5,-,CASSREGQPQHF,TGTGCCAGTAGTCGGGAAGGTCAGCCCCAGCATTTT
TRBV10-3,-,TRBJ2-1,TRBD2,CATIRGLAGGPSAEQFF,TGTGCCACAATCAGGGGGCTAGCGGGAGGGCCGTCGGCTGAGCAGTTCTTC
TRBV12-3/TRBV12-4,-,TRBJ1-5,TRBD1,CANRNRGEQPQHF,TGTGCCAACAGAAACAGGGGAGAGCAGCCCCAGCATTTT
TRBV7-8,-,TRBJ2-5,-,CASSLSRGRETQYF,TGTGCCAGCAGCTTAAGTAGGGGTCGAGAGACCCAGTACTTC